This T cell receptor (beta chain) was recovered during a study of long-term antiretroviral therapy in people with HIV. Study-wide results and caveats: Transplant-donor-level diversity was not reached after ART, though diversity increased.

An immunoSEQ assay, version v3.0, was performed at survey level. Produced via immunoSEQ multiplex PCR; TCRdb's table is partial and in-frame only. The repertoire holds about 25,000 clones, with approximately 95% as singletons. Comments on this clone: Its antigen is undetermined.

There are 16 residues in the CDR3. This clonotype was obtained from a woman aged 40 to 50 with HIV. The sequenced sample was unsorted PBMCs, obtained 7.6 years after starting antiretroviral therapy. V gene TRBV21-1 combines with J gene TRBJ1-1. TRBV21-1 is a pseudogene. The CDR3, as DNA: TGTGCCAGCACCCCTACTAGCCCTCGTCTCAACACTGAAGCTTTCTTT. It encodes CASTPTSPRLNTEAFF.